The 31 T cell receptor beta chains below all came from one sample that was sequenced in a study of blood T cell repertoires in COVID-19 (dated by TCRdb to about 2020). Libraries came from the immunoSEQ multiplex PCR assay. Not all clones reach the TCRdb copy of this immuneACCESS table, which keeps in-frame sequences only. Checked studies attribute under half of the gap to unresolved V genes and leave the rest unexplained. The sample table records roughly 190,000 clones; approximately 84% of these occur just once. 2.5% to 3.5% of the sample goes to the ten largest clones. Sequencing used PBMCs or T cells enriched from blood (not recorded which). Receptors were obtained from a woman aged 25 to 39 who had recovered from COVID-19.

This chain uses TRBV24-1 with TRBJ2-3, with D hard to call. V was pared by 2 bases and J by 3 bases, with 8 bases between. The germline V gene encodes CDR1 KGHDR and CDR2 SFDVKD. The CDR3 spans 14 residues. The CDR3: CATSDSRRTDTQYF. The CDR3 nucleotides read TGTGCCACCAGTGATTCAAGGCGGACAGATACGCAGTATTTT.

This sequence joins TRBV11-2 and TRBJ2-1; D gene unclear. Trimming took off 1 base at V and 8 bases at J, with 9 bases between the two ends. The CDR3 sequence is 13 residues long. Germline V lookup: CDR1 SGHAT, CDR2 FQNNGV. The DNA for the CDR3 is TGTGCCAGCAGCTTAGGACTCTGGGATGAGCAGTTCTTC. The encoded protein is CASSLGLWDEQFF.

V gene TRBV13 combines with J gene TRBJ2-7, with 10 bases aligning to TRBD1. Germline lookup yields CDR1 PRHDT and CDR2 FYEKMQ (reference sequence). Losses at the gene ends were 5 bases for V and 3 bases for J; bases not matched to a gene: 4. There are 14 residues in the CDR3. CDR3 loop: CASSTGQGGYEQYF. The CDR3 bases are TGTGCCAGCAGCACCGGACAGGGGGGCTACGAGCAGTACTTC.

V is TRBV3-1 (or the pseudogene TRBV3-2) and J is TRBJ1-2; D possibly corresponds to TRBD1 (6 bases). V was shortened by 6 bases and J by 7 bases, with 18 bases between the two germline ends. The CDR3 loop spans 14 amino acids. The germline V gene encodes CDR1 LGHDT and CDR2 YNNKEL (reference sequence). CDR3 protein: CASREQGRVGGYTF. The CDR3 DNA reads TGTGCCAGCAGGGAACAGGGTAGAGTGGGTGGCTACACCTTC.

This clone appeared a single time. The genes are TRBV19 and TRBJ2-4, with D perhaps matching TRBD2 (5 bases). Per the germline V gene, CDR1 is LNHDA and CDR2 is SQIVND (reference sequence). This CDR3 is 13 amino acids long. Trimming stripped 2 bases from V and 3 bases from J, with 5 bases between. The DNA of the CDR3 is TGTGCCAGTAGTATAACTAGCAAAAACATTCAGTACTTC. Amino acid sequence: CASSITSKNIQYF.

Here the CDR3 reads CASSSGQGIRNEQFF. Written as DNA, the CDR3 is TGTGCCAGCAGCTCGGGACAGGGCATAAGAAATGAGCAGTTCTTC. The chain joins TRBV7-8 to TRBJ2-1, with TRBD1 matching over 9 bases. In germline, CDR1 is SGHVS, CDR2 FQNEAQ. Germline trimming cut 4 bases from V and 7 bases from J; bases unmatched to any gene: 8. CDR3 size: 15 residues.

The chain couples TRBV6-1 to TRBJ1-4, with no clear D. The CDR3 is 17 amino acids. V was pared by 2 bases and J by 0 bases, with 13 bases between. Germline V gives CDR1 MNHNS, CDR2 SASEGT. CDR3 region: CASSELQVYATNEKLFF. Here the CDR3 DNA reads TGTGCCAGCAGTGAACTGCAGGTCTATGCAACTAATGAAAAACTGTTTTTT.

The J gene is TRBJ2-1, the V gene TRBV5-1, with 10 bases fitting TRBD2. This CDR3 contains 16 residues. CDR1 and CDR2 (germline): SGHRS, YFSETQ. Trimming took 4 bases from V and 6 from J; bases not matched to a gene: 10. DNA for the CDR3: TGCGCCAGCAGCGTAATACTAGCGGGAAAAAGCAATGAGCAGTTCTTC. It is translated as CASSVILAGKSNEQFF.

V is TRBV6-5 and J is TRBJ1-2, with D hard to call. V lost 8 bases and J lost 4, with 11 bases in between. CDR3 length: 12 amino acids. Germline V gene data show CDR1 as MNHEY and CDR2 as SVGAGI. CDR3 protein: CASRPGIYGYTF. The CDR3 DNA follows: TGTGCCAGCCGGCCGGGGATCTATGGCTACACCTTC.

This clone was observed a handful of times. V is TRBV5-5 and J is TRBJ2-3; the D gene is possibly TRBD2 (6 bases). CDR1 is SGHKS, CDR2 YYEKEE, per germline (reference sequence). The CDR3 extends over 15 amino acids. Trimming stripped 1 base from V and 8 bases from J, with 17 bases between. CDR3 in amino acids: CASSLMGRGAGTQYF. In DNA, the CDR3 is TGTGCCAGCAGCTTGATGGGACGGGGAGCGGGTACGCAGTATTTT.

This chain connects TRBV5-1 to TRBJ2-7, with a possible D match to TRBD2 (5 bases). Trimming removed 4 bases from V and 2 bases from J, with 13 bases in between. Germline V CDR1 and CDR2: SGHRS, YFSETQ. The CDR3 covers 14 residues. Here the CDR3 DNA reads TGCGCCAGCAGCAAGGACTCTCATACCTACGAGCAGTACTTC. Protein: CASSKDSHTYEQYF.

This CDR3 is CASSPVGHAVTGELFF. In nucleotides, the CDR3 is TGTGCCAGCAGCCCCGTGGGGCACGCGGTCACCGGGGAGCTGTTTTTT. This rearrangement joins TRBV7-9 to TRBJ2-2; possibly TRBD1 for D (5 bases). Between the trimmed V and J ends, which lost 5 bases and 4 bases, there was a span of 17 bases. Germline assignment: CDR1 SEHNR and CDR2 FQNEAQ (reference sequence). CDR3 length: 16 residues. Looking up the rest from reference TRBV7-9 and TRBJ2-2 gives the full variable domain: DTGVSQNPRHKITKRGQNVTFRCDPISEHNRLYWYRQTLGQGPEFLTYFQNEAQLEKSRLLSDRFSAERPKGSFSTLEIQRTEQGDSAMYLCASSPVGHAVTGELFFGEGSRLTVL.

This chain links TRBV27 with TRBJ2-1, with 9 bases that match TRBD2. Germline CDR1 reads MNHEY; CDR2 reads SMNVEV (reference sequence). CDR3 length: 17 residues. V was pared by 5 bases and J by 1 base, with 9 bases of the junction left unmatched. The CDR3 is CASSPISGSGSYNEQFF. The CDR3 DNA reads TGTGCCAGCAGTCCGATTAGCGGGAGTGGTTCCTACAATGAGCAGTTCTTC.

The chain is built from TRBV5-1 and TRBJ2-7; the match to TRBD1 covers 9 bases. Per germline, CDR1 SGHRS and CDR2 YFSETQ. The CDR3 has 16 residues. With V trimmed by 4 bases and J by 5 bases, 13 bases remained unmatched. In nucleotides, the CDR3 is TGCGCCAGCAGCCCGGCAGGCCGACAGGGGGGCGACGAGCAGTACTTC. It yields the protein CASSPAGRQGGDEQYF.

This clone showed up just once. The chain is built from TRBV30 and TRBJ2-1; TRBD2 matches at 9 bases. Germline V gene data show CDR1 as GTSNPN and CDR2 as SVGIG (reference sequence). The CDR3 covers 19 residues. With 8 bases clipped from V and 2 bases from J, the junction kept 22 bases outside the gene matches. The CDR3 nucleotides are TGTGCCGCCCCCTGGGACTCTTCAGGGCGGGAGGGCCCCTACAATGAGCAGTTCTTC. This sequence encodes CAAPWDSSGREGPYNEQFF.

The genes are TRBV30 and TRBJ2-1; D is unresolved. The length of the CDR3 is 13 residues. V gave up 0 bases and J gave up 7 bases, with 10 bases separating them. Germline lookup yields CDR1 GTSNPN and CDR2 SVGIG (reference sequence). The DNA of the CDR3 is TGTGCCTGGAGTGTGGAACAGCTAAATGAGCAGTTCTTC. Protein product: CAWSVEQLNEQFF.

This chain uses TRBV28 with TRBJ1-5, with 7 bases that match TRBD1. V lost 9 bases, J lost 0 bases, and 8 bases stayed unmatched. CDR1 and CDR2 from the germline V gene are MDHEN and SYDVKM. The CDR3 contains 15 residues. CDR3 sequence (DNA): TGTGCCAGTTCAATCCAGGGGGATAGCAATCAGCCCCAGCATTTT. It codes for CASSIQGDSNQPQHF.

V usage is TRBV4-1 and J usage is TRBJ1-2, with a possible D match to TRBD1 (5 bases). Germline lookup yields CDR1 MGHRA and CDR2 YSYEKL. V lost 1 base and J lost 2, with 11 bases in between. This CDR3 contains 15 residues. The CDR3 region is CASSQAAGLNYGYTF. The CDR3 nucleotides read TGCGCCAGCAGCCAAGCTGCAGGGCTAAACTATGGCTACACCTTC.

The gene calls are TRBV19 and TRBJ1-5, with a tentative D call TRBD1 (6 bases). Germline V gene lookup returns CDR1 LNHDA and CDR2 SQIVND (reference sequence). V was clipped by 3 bases and J by 6 bases, with 12 bases between them. The CDR3 spans 14 residues. CDR3 in amino acids: CASSMRQARQPQHF. CDR3 bases: TGTGCCAGTAGTATGAGACAGGCTCGTCAGCCCCAGCATTTT.

The chain uses TRBV7-3 and TRBJ1-4; 7 bases match TRBD1. The CDR3 is 15 amino acids. After removal of 5 bases from V and 7 bases from J, the junction contained 10 bases not matched to a gene. CDR1 is SGHTA and CDR2 is FQGTGA in the germline V gene. CDR3 protein: CASSKTGQSGEKLFF. The CDR3 DNA is TGTGCCAGCAGCAAAACGGGACAGTCTGGTGAAAAACTGTTTTTT. The whole variable domain, remainder taken from reference TRBV7-3 and TRBJ1-4, is GAGVSQTPSNKVTEKGKYVELRCDPISGHTALYWYRQSLGQGPEFLIYFQGTGAADDSGLPNDRFFAVRPEGSVSTLKIQRTERGDSAVYLCASSKTGQSGEKLFFGSGTQLSVL.

The V and J genes are TRBV6-4 and TRBJ1-5; tentatively, D is TRBD1 (6 bases). The CDR3 is made up of 15 amino acids. V was trimmed by 6 bases and J by 8 bases, leaving 20 bases between them. Germline V gene data show CDR1 as MRHNA and CDR2 as SNTAGT. For the CDR3, the DNA is TGTGCCAGCAGCACCTCGGGGGGCTTTAGCAAGCCCCAGCATTTT. Translating gives CASSTSGGFSKPQHF.

The J gene is TRBJ1-4, the V gene TRBV2, with TRBD1 as a possible D gene (5 bases). The V end lost 8 bases, the J end lost 7 bases, and 17 bases lay between the germline ends. CDR1 and CDR2 (germline): SNHLY, FYNNEI. The CDR3 contains 14 residues. In DNA form, the CDR3 reads TGTGCCAGCGCCCCAGGGAGGGACGGTGAAAAACTGTTTTTT. As protein: CASAPGRDGEKLFF.

The chain recombines TRBV2 with TRBJ2-2; 8 nucleotides line up with TRBD1. The CDR3 loop spans 15 amino acids. Per the germline V gene, CDR1 is SNHLY and CDR2 is FYNNEI. V dropped 5 bases and J dropped 4; count of bases not matched to a gene: 6. CDR3 region: CASSPPGGGTGELFF. The CDR3 region has the DNA TGTGCCAGCAGTCCACCAGGGGGCGGCACCGGGGAGCTGTTTTTT.

The V and J genes are TRBV28 and TRBJ2-7; 7 positions agree with TRBD2. V shed 3 bases and J 6 bases; nucleotides not matched to a gene: 5. Germline V gives CDR1 MDHEN, CDR2 SYDVKM. This CDR3 comprises 13 residues. CDR3 residues: CASSLLADAEQYF. In DNA, the CDR3 is TGTGCCAGCAGTTTGCTAGCGGATGCCGAGCAGTACTTC.

The chain is built from TRBV11-2 and TRBJ2-1; D remains unclear. The V end was cut by 0 bases, the J end by 5 bases, with 8 bases between. Germline V gene data show CDR1 as SGHAT and CDR2 as FQNNGV. This CDR3 comprises 14 residues. The CDR3 sequence: CASSLDWADNEQFF. CDR3 in DNA: TGTGCCAGCAGCTTAGATTGGGCAGACAATGAGCAGTTCTTC.

The CDR3 reads CASSLERGRSTEAFF. The CDR3, as DNA: TGTGCCAGCAGCTTAGAAAGGGGGCGCAGCACTGAAGCTTTCTTT. This chain connects TRBV7-2 to TRBJ1-1, with 7 nucleotides matching TRBD1. Germline CDR1 is SGHTA and CDR2 is FQGNSA. This CDR3 is built from 15 residues. Trimming at V came to 1 base and at J to 4 bases, leaving 6 bases not matched to a gene.

The J gene is TRBJ2-7, the V gene TRBV20-1; D not certain. Trimming removed 2 bases from V and 5 bases from J, with 7 bases in between. The CDR3 covers 11 residues. Germline assignment: CDR1 DFQATT and CDR2 SNEGSKA (reference sequence). The CDR3 here is CSARRSDEQYF. CDR3 nucleotides: TGCAGTGCTAGAAGGAGCGACGAGCAGTACTTC.

The chain combines TRBV2 with TRBJ1-4; tentatively, D is TRBD1 (5 bases). The length of the CDR3 is 16 residues. V shed 5 bases and J shed 2 bases, with 15 bases lying between them. Germline CDR1 is SNHLY and CDR2 is FYNNEI. The CDR3 DNA is TGTGCCAGCAGTCCGGTAGGGGCTGGCACTAATGAAAAACTGTTTTTT. Protein sequence: CASSPVGAGTNEKLFF.

The genes are TRBV7-9 and TRBJ1-1, with 8 bases matching TRBD1. Germline V CDR1 and CDR2: SEHNR, FQNEAQ (reference sequence). The length of the CDR3 is 17 residues. V gave up 5 bases and J gave up 4 bases; unmatched junction bases: 15. Here the CDR3 DNA reads TGTGCCAGCAGCCCTCGGGACAGGTTCCTTACGGGCACTGAAGCTTTCTTT. This sequence encodes CASSPRDRFLTGTEAFF.

J is TRBJ1-3 and V is TRBV19; tentatively, D is TRBD1 (6 bases). The CDR3 covers 16 residues. Germline V gene lookup returns CDR1 LNHDA and CDR2 SQIVND (reference sequence). The V end was cut by 5 bases, the J end by 0 bases, with 14 bases between. CDR3 coding DNA: TGTGCCAGTAGTTCACAGGGACCCAGCTCTGGAAACACCATATATTTT. It specifies CASSSQGPSSGNTIYF.

The chain joins TRBV7-9 to TRBJ2-7, with a tentative D call TRBD1 (6 bases). The V gene's germline CDR1 is SEHNR and CDR2 FQNEAQ (reference sequence). Trimming took 1 base from V and 4 from J, leaving 17 bases between them. The CDR3 contains 16 residues. Written as DNA, the CDR3 is TGTGCCAGCAGCTTAGACAGGGCCCCGCCCGCTTACGAGCAGTACTTC. It codes for CASSLDRAPPAYEQYF.